This T cell receptor (beta chain) was sequenced for a study of early stage breast cancer tumors. Study-level information: About 70% of the 16 invasive tumors were ER+, PR+ and HER2-. Eight ER+/PR+/HER2- tumors were invasive ductal; four were invasive lobular.

The assay was immunoSEQ multiplex PCR, and TCRdb's table has in-frame clones only and misses some. The sample consists of tens of thousands of clones, 79% of them appearing once. The clonotype was recovered from a person between 55 and 69 years old with breast cancer. Sequenced input: blood.

CDR3 bases: TGTGCCAGCAGTTACTCGCCGACCAGTCAAGAGACCCAGTACTTC. This sequence encodes CASSYSPTSQETQYF. The rearrangement links TRBV6-5 to TRBJ2-5; no clear D. The CDR3 runs to 15 residues. Trimming pared 0 bases from V and 2 bases from J, leaving 10 bases between. CDR1 is MNHEY, CDR2 SVGAGI, per germline.